The clone carrying this T cell receptor beta chain was detected ten times or more. The data originate from a study of CD8+CD57+ T cells in acquired aplastic anemia. Per germline, CDR1 MNHNY and CDR2 SVGAGI (reference sequence). V was clipped by 0 bases and J by 3 bases, with 8 bases between them. This CDR3 has 14 amino acids. TCR beta VDJ combinations and CDR3 sequences were profiled from genomic DNA. TCRdb reprocessed the reads with MiXCR, giving one entry per CDR3 protein. Of about 190,000 distinct CDR3 sequences listed, approximately 49% are singletons. V and J are TRBV6-6 and TRBJ1-1, with D hard to call. The receptor was isolated from a human donor in good health, serving as a control. The source material was sorted CD4+, CD8+, or CD8+CD57+ T cells (not recorded which) from PBMCs. CDR3 residues: CASSYSPTDTEAFF. In nucleotides, the CDR3 is TGTGCCAGCAGTTACTCGCCAACCGACACTGAAGCTTTCTTT.